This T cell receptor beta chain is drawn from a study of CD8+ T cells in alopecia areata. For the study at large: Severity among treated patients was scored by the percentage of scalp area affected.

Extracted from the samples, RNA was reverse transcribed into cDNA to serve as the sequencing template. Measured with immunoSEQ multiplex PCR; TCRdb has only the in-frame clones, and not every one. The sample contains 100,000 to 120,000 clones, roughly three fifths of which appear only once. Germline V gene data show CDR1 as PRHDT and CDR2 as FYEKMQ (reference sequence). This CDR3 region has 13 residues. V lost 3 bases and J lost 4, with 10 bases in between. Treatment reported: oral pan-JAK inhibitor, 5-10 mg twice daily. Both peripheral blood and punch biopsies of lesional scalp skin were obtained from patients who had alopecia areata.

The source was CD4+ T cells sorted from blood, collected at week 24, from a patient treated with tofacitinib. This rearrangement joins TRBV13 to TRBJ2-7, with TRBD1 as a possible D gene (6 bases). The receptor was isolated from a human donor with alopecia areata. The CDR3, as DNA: TGTGCCAGCAGCTTTAAAACAGGGTACGAGCAGTACTTC. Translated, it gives CASSFKTGYEQYF.